The 22 T cell receptor beta chains reported below all come from one sample, sequenced in a study of somatic mutations in cytotoxic T cells in rheumatoid arthritis. Assay used: immunoSEQ multiplex PCR; TCRdb lists only in-frame clones, some missing. The repertoire includes under 15,000 clones, about four fifths of them detected once, and about 22% sits in the top ten. The sample comprised CD8+ T cells sorted from blood. Receptors were obtained from an adult with rheumatoid arthritis.

The chain links TRBV7-8 to TRBJ2-1; D is unclear. This CDR3 comprises 19 residues. Germline V gene sequence: CDR1 SGHVS, CDR2 FQNEAQ. V gave up 1 base and J gave up 4 bases, with 23 bases separating them. The CDR3 reads CASSLVPNTARNFYNEQFF. The CDR3 DNA follows: TGTGCCAGCAGCTTAGTTCCCAATACCGCGCGTAACTTTTACAATGAGCAGTTCTTC. The entire variable domain, with the rest obtained from reference TRBV7-8 and TRBJ2-1, is as follows: GAGVSQSPRYKVAKRGQDVALRCDPISGHVSLFWYQQALGQGPEFLTYFQNEAQLDKSGLPSDRFFAERPEGSVSTLKIQRTQQEDSAVYLCASSLVPNTARNFYNEQFFGPGTRLTVL.

The chain combines TRBV19 with TRBJ1-1; D unresolved. Germline V gives CDR1 LNHDA, CDR2 SQIVND (reference sequence). The V end was cut by 3 bases, the J end by 0 bases, with 11 bases between. The CDR3 sequence is 15 residues long. CDR3 coding DNA: TGTGCCAGTAGTATGGGTCAAGAAGTGAACACTGAAGCTTTCTTT. It yields the protein CASSMGQEVNTEAFF.

The V and J genes are TRBV30 and TRBJ2-7, with 15 nucleotides matching TRBD2. J gave up 2 bases and V 3 bases, and 8 bases lay outside the gene matches. The CDR3 runs 17 residues. Germline V gene lookup returns CDR1 GTSNPN and CDR2 SVGIG (reference sequence). The chain's CDR3 is CAWSGLAGGPVTYEQYF. Here the CDR3 DNA reads TGTGCCTGGAGCGGACTAGCGGGAGGGCCGGTCACCTACGAGCAGTACTTC.

This clone was recorded once. The chain links TRBV29-1 to TRBJ1-1; D not certain. CDR3 size: 12 residues. Germline lookup yields CDR1 SQVTM and CDR2 ANQGSEA. Trimming removed 7 bases from V and 1 base from J, with 10 bases in between. Here the CDR3 DNA reads TGCAGCGCCCGAGAGGGGAACACTGAAGCTTTCTTT. Encoded protein: CSAREGNTEAFF.

The sample holds one count of this clone. CDR3 sequence: CASSIESPPWREKLFF. In DNA form, the CDR3 reads TGTGCCAGTAGTATAGAGTCACCGCCCTGGAGGGAAAAACTGTTTTTT. This chain links TRBV19 with TRBJ1-4, with D unresolved. V was pared by 0 bases and J by 8 bases, with 16 bases between. This CDR3 has 16 amino acids. Germline V gene sequence: CDR1 LNHDA, CDR2 SQIVND (reference sequence).

This clone came up once. J is TRBJ2-7 and V is TRBV11-3; D is ambiguous. V gave up 0 bases and J gave up 5 bases, with 14 bases separating them. This CDR3 region has 15 residues. Germline V lookup: CDR1 SGHNT, CDR2 YENEEA. The CDR3 sequence is CASSLEGRPSDEQYF. DNA of the CDR3: TGTGCCAGCAGCTTAGAGGGCCGCCCGTCAGACGAGCAGTACTTC.

This chain uses TRBV11-1 with TRBJ2-1; D perhaps matches TRBD1 (5 bases). The germline gives CDR1 SGHAT, CDR2 FQDESV (reference sequence). This CDR3 is built from 13 residues. V lost 5 bases to trimming and J lost 7 bases, with 12 bases between them. CDR3 amino acids: CASSIQGENEQFF. CDR3 bases: TGTGCCAGCAGCATCCAGGGTGAGAATGAGCAGTTCTTC.

This chain connects TRBV13 to TRBJ1-2; TRBD1 is a possible D gene (5 bases). The ends were cut back, 4 bases at V and 2 bases at J, with 11 bases in the middle. Germline CDR1 and CDR2: PRHDT and FYEKMQ (reference sequence). The CDR3 spans 14 residues. The CDR3 is CASSSRGKNYGYTF. The CDR3 nucleotides are TGTGCCAGCAGCTCCCGGGGGAAAAACTATGGCTACACCTTC.

As to this clone: Within the sample, other DNA sequences also encode this same CDR3. J is TRBJ2-5 and V is TRBV29-1, with 10 positions matching TRBD2. CDR1 and CDR2 (germline): SQVTM, ANQGSEA. Trimming cost V 2 bases and J 5 bases; bases outside gene matches: 5. The CDR3 totals 14 residues. CDR3 amino acids: CSVELAGVMETQYF. CDR3 bases: TGCAGCGTTGAACTAGCGGGAGTTATGGAGACCCAGTACTTC.

The V call is TRBV27, the J call TRBJ2-7, with 8 bases fitting TRBD1. Germline lookup yields CDR1 MNHEY and CDR2 SMNVEV (reference sequence). V shed 3 bases and J 0 bases; nucleotides not matched to a gene: 10. This CDR3 contains 17 residues. This chain's CDR3 is CASSFLNSRGPSYEQYF. DNA of the CDR3: TGTGCCAGCAGTTTTCTCAACAGCAGGGGGCCCTCCTACGAGCAGTACTTC.

This sequence joins TRBV5-3 and TRBJ1-2; 8 nucleotides line up with TRBD1. TRBV5-3 is classed as an ORF, of uncertain function. This CDR3 is 16 amino acids long. V lost 8 bases to trimming and J lost 5 bases; unmatched junction nucleotides: 17. This CDR3 reads CASTPIGTGVGYGYTF. The CDR3 DNA reads as TGTGCCAGCACCCCGATCGGGACAGGCGTTGGGTATGGCTACACCTTC.

The chain carries TRBV14 and TRBJ2-7; TRBD2 aligns across 9 bases. This CDR3 is built from 17 residues. V lost 1 base and J lost 3; bases outside the gene matches: 10. Germline V CDR1 and CDR2: SGHDN, FVKESK. The CDR3 bases are TGTGCCAGCAGCCAAGTGTACCGTAGCGGGGGAGGCTACGAGCAGTACTTC. This gives the protein CASSQVYRSGGGYEQYF.

The chain combines TRBV4-1 with TRBJ1-1, with D uncertain. The CDR3 is 13 amino acids. Germline V lookup: CDR1 MGHRA, CDR2 YSYEKL. Trimming took 8 bases from V and 4 from J, leaving 14 bases between them. CDR3 amino acids: CASGLIFGTEAFF. The CDR3 DNA reads TGCGCCAGCGGACTGATCTTTGGCACTGAAGCTTTCTTT.

The chain uses TRBV28 and TRBJ1-1, with TRBD1 matching 8 bases. The CDR3 runs 17 residues. The germline V gene has CDR1 MDHEN and CDR2 SYDVKM. Trimming removed 4 bases from V and 0 bases from J; junction bases left unmatched: 10. CDR3 nucleotides: TGTGCCAGCAGTTCGGACAGGGAGGGCCCCTTGAACACTGAAGCTTTCTTT. Amino acid sequence: CASSSDREGPLNTEAFF.

This chain connects TRBV29-1 to TRBJ2-3; TRBD1 matches at 8 bases. Trimming at V came to 4 bases and at J to 2 bases, leaving 5 bases not matched to a gene. The CDR3 covers 14 residues. Germline lookup yields CDR1 SQVTM and CDR2 ANQGSEA. The CDR3 DNA sequence: TGCAGCGTTGCCGACAGGGGCCCCACAGATACGCAGTATTTT. Translation: CSVADRGPTDTQYF.

This clone was seen more than once but under ten times. The rearrangement uses TRBV25-1 and TRBJ2-2; TRBD1 might be the D (6 bases). V was clipped by 4 bases and J by 7 bases, with 19 bases between them. Germline V gene data show CDR1 as MGHDK and CDR2 as SYGVNS. The CDR3 runs to 16 residues. The CDR3 sequence is CASSGYLQGRHGELFF. CDR3 DNA sequence: TGTGCCAGCAGTGGTTATTTACAGGGCCGGCACGGGGAGCTGTTTTTT.

This clone appeared once. The chain has TRBV6-5 and TRBJ2-3; TRBD1 matches 10 bases. V gave up 6 bases and J gave up 1 base; unmatched junction bases: 4. The length of the CDR3 is 15 residues. CDR1 and CDR2 from the germline V gene are MNHEY and SVGAGI. The CDR3 loop reads CASRTGTGGTDTQYF. CDR3 in DNA: TGTGCCAGCAGGACCGGGACAGGGGGCACAGATACGCAGTATTTT.

V is TRBV29-1 and J is TRBJ2-1; D remains unclear. V was clipped by 2 bases and J by 6 bases, with 8 bases between them. The germline V gene encodes CDR1 SQVTM and CDR2 ANQGSEA. This CDR3 contains 12 residues. The CDR3 spells CSVETNSNEQFF. The CDR3 region has the DNA TGCAGCGTTGAAACCAACAGCAATGAGCAGTTCTTC.

The gene calls are TRBV28 and TRBJ1-4, with D uncertain. The CDR3 sequence is 14 residues long. Germline assignment: CDR1 MDHEN and CDR2 SYDVKM. Trimming shortened V by 5 bases and J by 6 bases, and 13 bases separated the two germline ends. This CDR3 reads CASSPGVGYEKLFF. The DNA of the CDR3 is TGTGCCAGCAGTCCTGGAGTTGGGTATGAAAAACTGTTTTTT.

This clone has a single count. V and J are TRBV6-4 and TRBJ2-3, with TRBD2 identical over 9 bases. CDR1 and CDR2 from the germline V gene are MRHNA and SNTAGT. The CDR3 covers 13 residues. Trimming cost V 3 bases and J 5 bases; bases outside gene matches: 0. DNA of the CDR3: TGTGCCAGCAGTGATAGCGGGAGAGATACGCAGTATTTT. Its translation is CASSDSGRDTQYF.

This clone was found a few times. The chain uses TRBV7-9 and TRBJ2-6; D is ambiguous. The CDR3 is made up of 17 amino acids. V was pared by 1 base and J by 0 bases, with 10 bases between. CDR1 SEHNR and CDR2 FQNEAQ come from the germline V gene (reference sequence). CDR3 protein: CASSLVHVSSGANVLTF. The DNA for the CDR3 is TGTGCCAGCAGCTTAGTCCATGTGAGCTCTGGGGCCAACGTCCTGACTTTC. Using reference TRBV7-9 and TRBJ2-6 for the parts outside the CDR3, the full variable domain is DTGVSQNPRHKITKRGQNVTFRCDPISEHNRLYWYRQTLGQGPEFLTYFQNEAQLEKSRLLSDRFSAERPKGSFSTLEIQRTEQGDSAMYLCASSLVHVSSGANVLTFGAGSRLTVL.

The V and J genes are TRBV5-1 and TRBJ1-2; 7 nucleotides match TRBD1. There are 14 residues in the CDR3. The germline V gene has CDR1 SGHRS and CDR2 YFSETQ. J lost 8 bases, V lost 2 bases, and 9 bases had no gene match. Written as DNA, the CDR3 is TGCGCCAGCAGCTTAGGCAGGGGGGAAGTGGGCTACACCTTC. This encodes CASSLGRGEVGYTF.